This is a list of T cell receptor beta chains from one sample in a study of blood T cell repertoires in COVID-19. The data were produced by immunoSEQ multiplex PCR, yet TCRdb's version contains in-frame clones alone and is incomplete. This table has about 190,000 clones, around 83% appearing once. Sequencing was done on a sample of PBMCs or T cells enriched from blood (not recorded which). Source of these receptors: a middle-aged woman in a cohort exposed to, infected with or recovered from COVID-19 (not recorded which). Each CDR3 is given with its conserved first and last residue. D genes are given only for firm matches. Expanded clones get a size class; other rows say once, few or many, or leave the size out.

TRBJ2-3 TRBV7-8 . once TGTGCCAGCAGCTTAGAATGGTCAGACACAGATACGCAGTATTTT CASSLEWSDTDTQYF
TRBJ2-5 TRBV7-8 TRBD2 . TGTGCCAGCAGCTTATTCCAACTAGCGGGGGGCCAAGAGACCCAGTACTTC CASSLFQLAGGQETQYF
TRBJ2-3 TRBV24-1 TRBD2 . TGTGCCACCAGTGATTGGGGGGGAATTAGCACAGATACGCAGTATTTT CATSDWGGISTDTQYF
TRBJ1-5 TRBV23-1 TRBD1 . TGCGCCAGCAGTCAATCCAGGGACAGGGGGGTCCGTCGCAATCAGCCCCAGCATTTT CASSQSRDRGVRRNQPQHF
TRBJ2-2 TRBV4-1 . . TGCGCCAGCAATCCTGGTGTGGAGGGTAGGACCGGGGAGCTGTTTTTT CASNPGVEGRTGELFF
TRBJ1-5 TRBV3-1/TRBV3-2 TRBD1 once TGTGCCAGCAGCCCGGGACAGTTCCACAATCAGCCCCAGCATTTT CASSPGQFHNQPQHF
TRBJ1-1 TRBV18 . . TGTGCCAGCTCTAGGAACACTGAAGCTTTCTTT CASSRNTEAFF
TRBJ1-1 TRBV2 . . TGTGCCAGCTCCGGCACTGAAGCTTTCTTT CASSGTEAFF
TRBJ1-1 TRBV5-5 . . TGTGCCAGCAGGAGCATGAACACTGAAGCTTTCTTT CASRSMNTEAFF
TRBJ1-1 TRBV19 . . TGTGCCAGTATTAGTCTTACGACTATGAACACTGAAGCTTTCTTT CASISLTTMNTEAFF
TRBJ2-5 TRBV11-3 TRBD1 . TGTGCCAGCAGCTTAGTGGGGACAGGGATCCGCCAAGAGACCCAGTACTTC CASSLVGTGIRQETQYF
TRBJ1-1 TRBV27 . . TGTGCCAGCAGTCAAAACAGGGAAGCACAAGCTTTCTTT CASSQNREAQAFF
TRBJ1-1 TRBV2 . . TGTGCCAGCAGTGGCGGGGCCAACAAAAGGAACACTGAAGCTTTCTTT CASSGGANKRNTEAFF
TRBJ1-1 TRBV5-1 TRBD1 . TGCGCCAGCCGGCTAAACGCCTACACACCGACAGGGGTCGGCACTGAAGCTTTCTTT CASRLNAYTPTGVGTEAFF
TRBJ2-7 TRBV11-3 TRBD1 . TGTGCCAGCAGGCCCGGGACAGGGGGTTCCTACGAGCAGTACTTC CASRPGTGGSYEQYF
TRBJ2-7 TRBV5-8 TRBD1 . TGTGCCAGCAGCCCCCACAGGGGGGCTCTATTGTTCTTCGAGCAGTACTTC CASSPHRGALLFFEQYF
TRBJ2-5 TRBV7-7 TRBD2 . TGTGCCAGCGGGGAATCCGGCGGGGGGCGAGAGACCCAGTACTTC CASGESGGGRETQYF
TRBJ2-5 TRBV9 TRBD2 . TGTGCCAGCAGCGTACAACCGGGGGGGCAAGAGACCCAGTACTTC CASSVQPGGQETQYF
TRBJ2-1 TRBV19 TRBD2 . TGTGCCAGTAAAATCCAGAGCGGGGGGGAGCTCAATGAGCAGTTCTTC CASKIQSGGELNEQFF
TRBJ1-1 TRBV6-1 . . TGTGCCAGCAGTGAAGGAGTGGAGTCGGCTGAAGCTTTCTTT CASSEGVESAEAFF
TRBJ2-3 TRBV28 TRBD2 once TGTGCCAGCAGTTTAATTGCGGGGGGGATGGAAAGAGATACGCAGTATTTT CASSLIAGGMERDTQYF
TRBJ2-2 TRBV10-1 TRBD1 . TGCGCCAGCACCGGGACAGGGGCTCCCGGGGAGCTGTTTTTT CASTGTGAPGELFF
TRBJ1-2 TRBV19 TRBD1 . TGTGCCAGTAGTATTATTGGGACAGTTTATGGCTACACCTTC CASSIIGTVYGYTF
TRBJ1-5 TRBV27 . . TGTGCCAGCAGTTTATCTAGGGGGAATCAGCCCCAGCATTTT CASSLSRGNQPQHF
TRBJ1-1 TRBV7-9 . . TGTGCCAGCAGCCAGAACCGAGGCACTGAAGCTTTCTTT CASSQNRGTEAFF
TRBJ1-1 TRBV2 TRBD1 . TGTGCCAGCAGCGGGACAGTTAATGAAGCTTTCTTT CASSGTVNEAFF
TRBJ2-1 TRBV28 TRBD2 once TGTGCCAGCAGTTTACTAGCGGGCTACAATGAGCAGTTCTTC CASSLLAGYNEQFF
TRBJ1-1 TRBV9 . . TGTGCCAGCAGCGTAGCGGAGACAGCCACTGAAGCTTTCTTT CASSVAETATEAFF
TRBJ1-5 TRBV24-1 TRBD1 . TGTGCCACCAGTGTGACAGGGGGCAATCAGCCCCAGCATTTT CATSVTGGNQPQHF
TRBJ2-7 TRBV7-8 TRBD2 . TGTGCCAGCAGCTTAGCCACGGGACTAGCAACGGATGAGCAGTACTTC CASSLATGLATDEQYF
TRBJ2-3 TRBV7-9 TRBD1 . TGTGCCAGCAGCCCGCAGACAGGGTTCGAGGATACGCAGTATTTT CASSPQTGFEDTQYF
TRBJ2-7 TRBV4-1 . . TGCGCCAGCAGCCAAGGACTTAGCTCCTACGAGCAGTACTTC CASSQGLSSYEQYF
TRBJ1-2 TRBV28 . . TGTGCCGTCGGTTATCACTATGGCTACACCTTC CAVGYHYGYTF
TRBJ2-7 TRBV5-1 . few TGCGCCAGCAGCCAGGCGTACGAGCAGTACTTC CASSQAYEQYF
TRBJ1-5 TRBV4-1 . . TGCGCCAGCAGCCAAGTTGACAGCCCCAATCAGCCCCAGCATTTT CASSQVDSPNQPQHF
TRBJ1-2 TRBV4-3 . few TGCGCCAGCAGCCAAGAAGGTGGAGGTCGTGGCTATGGCTACACCTTC CASSQEGGGRGYGYTF
TRBJ2-1 TRBV9 TRBD1 . TGTGCCAGCAGCCCCCCCGGGGGACAGGGTTACAATGAGCAGTTCTTC CASSPPGGQGYNEQFF
TRBJ2-7 TRBV4-1 TRBD1 . TGCGCCAGCAGCCAAGTAGGACAGGGGTACGAGCAGTACTTC CASSQVGQGYEQYF
TRBJ2-6 TRBV30 . . TGTGCCTGGAGTGTACTTAAATGGGGCCGATTATTGGATGGGGCCAACGTCCTGACTTTC CAWSVLKWGRLLDGANVLTF
TRBJ2-1 TRBV4-2 TRBD2 . TGTGCCAGCAGCCAAGTGGGTAGCGGGGGGCACAATGAGCAGTTCTTC CASSQVGSGGHNEQFF
TRBJ1-1 TRBV27 . . TGTGCCAGCAGGTGGACAGCTTCTAACACTGAAGCTTTCTTT CASRWTASNTEAFF
TRBJ1-2 TRBV27 . . TGTGCCAGCAGTTTTGGAGAAGACTATGGCTACACCTTC CASSFGEDYGYTF
TRBJ1-2 TRBV9 . . TGTGCCAGCAGCGTAGCTATGTCGGGTGGCTACACCTTC CASSVAMSGGYTF
TRBJ2-5 TRBV14 TRBD2 . TGTGCCAGCAGCCCCTACGTAGGACTAGCGGGAGGGTTCCAAGAGACCCAGTACTTC CASSPYVGLAGGFQETQYF
TRBJ1-6 TRBV18 . . TGTGCCAGCTCGGGCATACAGATCCGGCGACATAATTCACCCCTCCACTTT CASSGIQIRRHNSPLHF
TRBJ2-7 TRBV4-2 . . TGTGCCAGCAGCCAAGACGGGGTTTCCTACGAGCAGTACTTC CASSQDGVSYEQYF